This is a list of T cell receptor beta chains from one sample in a study of beta chain features in type 1 diabetes. Sequencing was performed with immunoSEQ multiplex PCR; in TCRdb, only in-frame clones are kept and a portion is missing. This sample has about 340,000 clones; about 13% occur once, and the top ten carry 0.015%. Sequenced material: naive CD4+ T cells from blood. The receptors stem from a woman in her late teens or twenties with type 1 diabetes. CDR3s include the opening cysteine and the closing phenylalanine or tryptophan. A D gene is named only where the DNA matches it firmly. Size values are once, few and many counts, or a class for expanded clones, and some rows have none.

clone size,D gene,V gene,J gene,CDR3 protein,CDR3 DNA
.,.,TRBV19,TRBJ2-2,CASSMSAGELFF,TGTGCCAGTAGTATGTCCGCCGGGGAGCTGTTTTTT
few,.,TRBV9,TRBJ1-4,CASSVEPGRNEKLFF,TGTGCCAGCAGCGTAGAGCCAGGGCGGAACGAAAAACTGTTTTTT
.,.,TRBV7-2,TRBJ2-2,CASSLGGYTGELFF,TGTGCCAGCAGCTTAGGCGGGTACACCGGGGAGCTGTTTTTT
few,TRBD1,TRBV6-6,TRBJ2-5,CASTRTGGAGETQYF,TGTGCCAGCACTCGAACAGGGGGCGCTGGGGAGACCCAGTACTTC
.,TRBD1,TRBV4-2,TRBJ1-2,CASSPGQGISYGYTF,TGTGCCAGCAGCCCGGGACAGGGGATCAGCTATGGCTACACCTTC
.,TRBD1,TRBV30,TRBJ1-5,CACRTGEGGQPQHF,TGTGCCTGCCGGACAGGGGAGGGTGGTCAGCCCCAGCATTTT
few,.,TRBV30,TRBJ2-7,CASRRDTYEQYF,TGTGCCTCCCGCCGGGACACCTACGAGCAGTACTTC
.,.,TRBV10-2,TRBJ2-1,CASKRQIHNEQFF,TGCGCCAGCAAAAGACAAATCCACAATGAGCAGTTCTTC
.,TRBD1,TRBV6-1,TRBJ2-1,CASSGGTGNYNEQFF,TGTGCCAGCAGTGGGGGGACAGGGAACTACAATGAGCAGTTCTTC
.,.,TRBV9,TRBJ1-2,CASSPSGGGYTF,TGTGCCAGCAGCCCAAGCGGGGGCGGCTACACCTTC
.,TRBD1,TRBV6-5,TRBJ1-1,CASSWSRGETEAFF,TGTGCCAGCAGTTGGAGCAGGGGGGAAACTGAAGCTTTCTTT
few,.,TRBV5-1,TRBJ2-1,CASSPTRTNEQFF,TGCGCCAGCAGCCCTACTAGAACCAATGAGCAGTTCTTC
.,TRBD1,TRBV28,TRBJ2-1,CASSPASGGSNEQFF,TGTGCCAGCAGTCCGGCCTCAGGGGGAAGCAATGAGCAGTTCTTC
few,.,TRBV5-1,TRBJ2-7,CASSLGQGSEQYF,TGCGCCAGCAGCTTGGGGCAGGGAAGCGAGCAGTACTTC
.,.,TRBV7-2,TRBJ2-3,CASSMGGQLNTQYF,TGTGCCAGCAGCATGGGTGGACAACTAAATACGCAGTATTTT
.,TRBD2,TRBV30,TRBJ2-1,CAWSVRLADEQFF,TGTGCCTGGAGTGTAAGGCTAGCGGATGAGCAGTTCTTC
.,TRBD2,TRBV5-4,TRBJ2-2,CASSPWTSLPGELFF,TGTGCCAGCAGCCCTTGGACTAGCCTTCCCGGGGAGCTGTTTTTT
.,.,TRBV30,TRBJ1-5,CAWSVEGNGLPQHF,TGTGCCTGGAGTGTAGAGGGAAACGGTCTCCCCCAGCATTTT
.,.,TRBV7-9,TRBJ1-1,CASSLAGLNTEAFF,TGTGCCAGCAGCTTAGCGGGGCTGAACACTGAAGCTTTCTTT
.,TRBD2,TRBV4-3,TRBJ2-1,CASSHGTSDSYNEQFF,TGCGCCAGCAGCCACGGGACTAGCGACTCCTACAATGAGCAGTTCTTC
.,TRBD2,TRBV30,TRBJ2-1,CAWSGTSGNYNEQFF,TGTGCCTGGAGTGGGACTAGCGGAAACTACAATGAGCAGTTCTTC
few,TRBD2,TRBV28,TRBJ2-4,CASSFRLAGGNIQYF,TGTGCCAGCAGTTTTAGACTAGCGGGAGGTAACATTCAGTACTTC
.,TRBD2,TRBV25-1,TRBJ2-1,CASSETSGLYNEQFF,TGTGCCAGCAGTGAAACTAGCGGACTTTACAATGAGCAGTTCTTC
.,TRBD2,TRBV7-2,TRBJ2-1,CASSFSGTYNEQFF,TGTGCCAGCAGCTTCAGCGGGACGTACAATGAGCAGTTCTTC
few,TRBD1,TRBV5-6,TRBJ2-1,CASSWQGDYNEQFF,TGTGCCAGCAGCTGGCAGGGGGACTACAATGAGCAGTTCTTC
.,TRBD1,TRBV6-5,TRBJ1-4,CASSPQGAGEKLFF,TGTGCCAGCAGTCCTCAGGGGGCGGGTGAAAAACTGTTTTTT
.,.,TRBV11-2,TRBJ1-1,CASSLGVGSEAFF,TGTGCCAGCAGCTTAGGGGTAGGGAGCGAGGCTTTCTTT
few,TRBD2,TRBV19,TRBJ2-1,CASSPRTSASYNEQFF,TGTGCCAGTAGTCCTAGGACTAGCGCATCCTACAATGAGCAGTTCTTC
.,.,TRBV28,TRBJ1-5,CASSALGGQPQHF,TGTGCCAGCAGTGCGTTGGGGGGTCAGCCCCAGCATTTT
.,TRBD1,TRBV7-9,TRBJ1-1,CASSSRQGDTEAFF,TGTGCCAGCAGCTCTCGACAGGGGGACACTGAAGCTTTCTTT
few,TRBD2,TRBV14,TRBJ2-5,CASSQPPGLAGWETQYF,TGTGCCAGCAGCCAACCCCCCGGGCTAGCGGGATGGGAGACCCAGTACTTC
few,TRBD2,TRBV19,TRBJ2-1,CASSIGTSGSNEQFF,TGTGCCAGTAGTATCGGGACTAGCGGGAGCAATGAGCAGTTCTTC
.,TRBD2,TRBV7-8,TRBJ2-2,CASSLSPSGAGELFF,TGTGCCAGCAGCTTAAGTCCTAGCGGGGCCGGGGAGCTGTTTTTT
few,.,TRBV5-1,TRBJ2-2,CASSFQGRVGELFF,TGCGCCAGCAGCTTCCAGGGGAGGGTCGGGGAGCTGTTTTTT
.,.,TRBV21-1,TRBJ1-5,CASSIGTGGNQPQHF,TGTGCCAGCAGCATAGGGACAGGGGGCAATCAGCCCCAGCATTTT
.,.,TRBV19,TRBJ1-2,CASDHRGDGYTF,TGTGCCAGCGACCATCGGGGTGATGGCTACACCTTC
.,.,TRBV19,TRBJ2-4,CAIGVAKNIQYF,TGTGCCATAGGAGTTGCCAAAAACATTCAGTACTTC
.,.,TRBV5-1,TRBJ2-2,CASSLTAGYTGELFF,TGCGCCAGCAGCTTGACGGCGGGGTACACCGGGGAGCTGTTTTTT
.,TRBD2,TRBV25-1,TRBJ2-1,CASSELQGEGLAHEQFF,TGTGCCAGCAGTGAACTCCAGGGAGAGGGACTAGCTCATGAGCAGTTCTTC
.,TRBD2,TRBV7-2,TRBJ2-1,CASAQPLAGVREQFF,TGTGCCAGCGCCCAGCCGCTAGCGGGAGTACGCGAGCAGTTCTTC
few,TRBD1,TRBV25-1,TRBJ1-4,CASSEGTVDEKLFF,TGTGCCAGCAGTGAAGGGACAGTGGATGAAAAACTGTTTTTT
few,TRBD2,TRBV28,TRBJ2-3,CASSLGAGVPDTQYF,TGTGCCAGCAGTTTGGGCGCGGGAGTTCCAGATACGCAGTATTTT
.,.,TRBV15,TRBJ2-3,CATSPRVSTDTQYF,TGTGCCACCAGTCCCAGGGTGTCCACAGATACGCAGTATTTT
.,.,TRBV27,TRBJ2-7,CASSLAVSSYEQYF,TGTGCCAGCAGTTTAGCGGTGAGCTCCTACGAGCAGTACTTC
.,.,TRBV7-6,TRBJ2-1,CASSLVWGTGDEQFF,TGTGCCAGCAGCTTAGTATGGGGAACAGGTGATGAGCAGTTCTTC
few,.,TRBV27,TRBJ2-5,CASSLIRGPLQETQYF,TGTGCCAGCAGTTTGATAAGGGGCCCACTCCAAGAGACCCAGTACTTC
.,.,TRBV2,TRBJ2-2,CASSEEAGNTGELFF,TGTGCCAGCAGTGAAGAGGCAGGGAACACCGGGGAGCTGTTTTTT
few,.,TRBV18,TRBJ1-1,CASSWTQEGSNTEAFF,TGTGCCAGCTCATGGACACAGGAGGGGAGTAACACTGAAGCTTTCTTT
few,TRBD1,TRBV27,TRBJ1-2,CASSLYSRQGGGYTF,TGTGCCAGCAGTCTTTATTCCCGACAGGGGGGGGGCTACACCTTC
few,.,TRBV18,TRBJ2-1,CASSPAQTRPGEQFF,TGTGCCAGCTCCCCCGCCCAGACTAGGCCGGGTGAGCAGTTCTTC
.,.,TRBV6-1,TRBJ2-1,CASTAGSNEQFF,TGTGCCAGCACCGCGGGGAGCAATGAGCAGTTCTTC
.,TRBD1,TRBV11-2,TRBJ2-4,CASSLVGTGVNIQYF,TGTGCCAGCAGCTTAGTAGGGACAGGGGTGAACATTCAGTACTTC
few,.,TRBV11-2,TRBJ1-5,CASSLWGQPQHF,TGTGCCAGCAGCTTATGGGGCCAGCCCCAGCATTTT
few,.,TRBV7-6,TRBJ2-3,CASSLASDIGTQYF,TGTGCCAGCAGCTTAGCCTCGGACATTGGTACGCAGTATTTT
few,TRBD2,TRBV7-2,TRBJ2-7,CASSLLGGSSYEQYF,TGTGCCAGCAGCTTACTCGGCGGGAGCTCCTACGAGCAGTACTTC
few,.,TRBV7-2,TRBJ2-2,CASSFAAGWNTGELFF,TGTGCCAGCAGCTTCGCAGCGGGTTGGAACACCGGGGAGCTGTTTTTT
.,.,TRBV18,TRBJ2-5,CASSPDGIQETQYF,TGTGCCAGCTCACCAGACGGGATCCAAGAGACCCAGTACTTC
.,.,TRBV7-6,TRBJ1-1,CASSYSRIRSGGQAFF,TGTGCCAGCAGCTATTCTAGAATTAGGTCGGGCGGGCAAGCTTTCTTT
.,.,TRBV5-8,TRBJ2-5,CASSPRETQYF,TGTGCCAGCAGCCCTCGGGAGACCCAGTACTTC